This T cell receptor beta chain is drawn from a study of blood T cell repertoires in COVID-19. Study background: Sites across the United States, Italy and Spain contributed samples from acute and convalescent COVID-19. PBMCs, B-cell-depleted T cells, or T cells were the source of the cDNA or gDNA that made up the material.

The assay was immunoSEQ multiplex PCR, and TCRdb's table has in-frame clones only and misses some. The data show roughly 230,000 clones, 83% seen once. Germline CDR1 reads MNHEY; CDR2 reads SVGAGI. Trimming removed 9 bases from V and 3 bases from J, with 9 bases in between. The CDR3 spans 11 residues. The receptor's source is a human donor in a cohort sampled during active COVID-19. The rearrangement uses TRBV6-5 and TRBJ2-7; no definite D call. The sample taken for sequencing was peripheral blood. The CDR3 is CARPSRYEQYF. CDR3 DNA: TGTGCCAGACCTTCGCGCTACGAGCAGTACTTC.